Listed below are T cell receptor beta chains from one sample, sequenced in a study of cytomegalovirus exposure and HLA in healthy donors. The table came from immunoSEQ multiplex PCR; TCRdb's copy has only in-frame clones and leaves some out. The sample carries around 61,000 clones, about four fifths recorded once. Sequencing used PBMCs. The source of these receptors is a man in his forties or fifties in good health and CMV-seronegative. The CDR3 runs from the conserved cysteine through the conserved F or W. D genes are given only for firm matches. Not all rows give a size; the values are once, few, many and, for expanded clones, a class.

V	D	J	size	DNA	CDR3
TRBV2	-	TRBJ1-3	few	TGTGCCAGCAGTGTCGGGAAAGCTGGAAACACCATATATTTT	CASSVGKAGNTIYF
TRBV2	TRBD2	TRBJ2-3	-	TGTGCCAGCAGTGAAATAAGCGGGGGCCGAACAGATACGCAGTATTTT	CASSEISGGRTDTQYF
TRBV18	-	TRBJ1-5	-	TGTGCCAGCTCACGGGGCCCTGAGGATCAGCCCCAGCATTTT	CASSRGPEDQPQHF
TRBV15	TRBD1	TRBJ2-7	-	TGTGCCACCAGCAGAGTGGGACAGGGGGCCTACGAGCAGTACTTC	CATSRVGQGAYEQYF
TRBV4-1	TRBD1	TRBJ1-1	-	TGCGCCAGCAGGATGACAGGGGCTAACACTGAAGCTTTCTTT	CASRMTGANTEAFF
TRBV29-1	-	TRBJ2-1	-	TGCAGCGTTAGGGGGATGGTATATGAGCAGTTCTTC	CSVRGMVYEQFF
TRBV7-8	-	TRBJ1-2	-	TGTGCCAGCACCGCCACCCAGGGGCTACACCGCTATGGCTACACCTTC	CASTATQGLHRYGYTF
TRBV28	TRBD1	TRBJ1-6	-	TGTGCCAGCAGTTTAAACCACCCGGGACAGGGATCGTCACCCCTCCACTTT	CASSLNHPGQGSSPLHF
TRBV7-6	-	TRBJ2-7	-	TGTGCCAGCAGCTTAGCGATGGGCCCCACCTACGAGCAGTACTTC	CASSLAMGPTYEQYF
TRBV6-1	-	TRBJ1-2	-	TGTGCCAGCAGTGATCGGCCCGGGGGGCCTAACTATGGCTACACCTTC	CASSDRPGGPNYGYTF